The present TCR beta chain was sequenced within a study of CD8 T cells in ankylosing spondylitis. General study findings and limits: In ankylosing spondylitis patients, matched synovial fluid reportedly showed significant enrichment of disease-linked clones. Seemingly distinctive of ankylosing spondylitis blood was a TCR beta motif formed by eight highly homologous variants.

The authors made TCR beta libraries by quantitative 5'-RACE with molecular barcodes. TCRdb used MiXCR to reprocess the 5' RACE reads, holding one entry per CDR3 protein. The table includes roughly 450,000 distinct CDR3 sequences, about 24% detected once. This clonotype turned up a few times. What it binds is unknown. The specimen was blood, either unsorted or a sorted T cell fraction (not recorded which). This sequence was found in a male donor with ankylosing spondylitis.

The CDR3: CASSRQTYNEQFF. The CDR3 DNA reads TGTGCCAGTAGTAGACAGACGTACAATGAGCAGTTCTTC. V usage is TRBV19 and J usage is TRBJ2-1, with a tentative D call TRBD1 (5 bases). CDR1 is LNHDA and CDR2 is SQIVND in the germline V gene (reference sequence). CDR3 length equals 13 residues. Trimming removed 4 bases at V and 4 bases at J, with 8 bases between.